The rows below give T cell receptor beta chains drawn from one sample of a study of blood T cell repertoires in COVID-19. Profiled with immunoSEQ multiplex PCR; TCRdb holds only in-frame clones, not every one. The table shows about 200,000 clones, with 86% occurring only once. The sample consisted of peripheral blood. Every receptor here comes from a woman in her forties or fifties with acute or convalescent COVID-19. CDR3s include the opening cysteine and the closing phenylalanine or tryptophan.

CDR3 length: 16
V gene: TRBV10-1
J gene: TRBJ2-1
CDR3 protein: CASSEPWTSGGNEQFF

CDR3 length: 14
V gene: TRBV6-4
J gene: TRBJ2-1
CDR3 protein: CASSPGDRGNEQFF

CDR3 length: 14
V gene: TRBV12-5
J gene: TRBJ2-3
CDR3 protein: CASGARSSTDTQYF

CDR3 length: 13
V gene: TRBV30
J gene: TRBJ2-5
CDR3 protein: CAWSLGGDETQYF

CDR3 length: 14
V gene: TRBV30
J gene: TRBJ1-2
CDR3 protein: CAWRRTGRDYGYTF

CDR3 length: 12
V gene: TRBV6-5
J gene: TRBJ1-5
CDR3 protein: CASRQGYQPQHF

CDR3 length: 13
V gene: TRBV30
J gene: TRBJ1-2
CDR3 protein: CAWIQGWNYGYTF

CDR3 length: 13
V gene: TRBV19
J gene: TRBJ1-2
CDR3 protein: CASSIKGDYGYTF

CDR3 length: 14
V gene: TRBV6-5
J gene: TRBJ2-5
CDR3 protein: CASSRDRQQETQYF

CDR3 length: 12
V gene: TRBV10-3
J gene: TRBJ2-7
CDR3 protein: CAIGAGANVQYF

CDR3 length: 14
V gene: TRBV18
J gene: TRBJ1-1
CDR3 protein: CASSPDRDGTEAFF

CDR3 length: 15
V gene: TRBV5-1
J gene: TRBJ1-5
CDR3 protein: CASSPGTDSNQPQHF

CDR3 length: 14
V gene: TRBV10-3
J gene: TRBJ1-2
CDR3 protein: CAIRDSGPNYGYTF

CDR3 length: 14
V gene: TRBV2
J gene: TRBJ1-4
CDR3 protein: CASRAGGAKEKLFF

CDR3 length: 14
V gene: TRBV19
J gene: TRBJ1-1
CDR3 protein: CASRIGQMNTEAFF

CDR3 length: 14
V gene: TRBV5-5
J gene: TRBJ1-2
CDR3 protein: CASSLIQGSGGYTF

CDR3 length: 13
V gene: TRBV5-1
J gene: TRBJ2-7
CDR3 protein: CASSLDDSYEQYF

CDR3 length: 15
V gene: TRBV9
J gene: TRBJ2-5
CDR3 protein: CASSVEGQGAETQYF

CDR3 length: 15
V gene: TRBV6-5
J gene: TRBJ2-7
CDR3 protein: CASSYSLWDTYEQYF

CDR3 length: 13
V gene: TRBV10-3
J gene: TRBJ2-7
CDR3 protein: CATAGQGFYEQYF

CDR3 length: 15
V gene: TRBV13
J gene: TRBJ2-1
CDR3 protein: CASSLEESSYNEQFF

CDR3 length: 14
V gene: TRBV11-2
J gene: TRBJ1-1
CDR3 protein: CASSPGGSPTEAFF

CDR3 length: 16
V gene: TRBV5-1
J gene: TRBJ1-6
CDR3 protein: CASSLETGGFNSPLHF

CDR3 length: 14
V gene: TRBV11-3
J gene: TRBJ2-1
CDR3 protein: CASKMTSGDNEQFF

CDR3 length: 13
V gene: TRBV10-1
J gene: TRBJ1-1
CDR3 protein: CASSVGRNTEAFF

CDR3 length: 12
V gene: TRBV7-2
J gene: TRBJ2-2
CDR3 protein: CASSPRSGELFF

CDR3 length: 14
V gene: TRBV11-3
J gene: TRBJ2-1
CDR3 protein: CASSSSGGYNEQFF

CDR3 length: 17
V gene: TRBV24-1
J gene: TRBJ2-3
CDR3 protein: CATSDTTAGGNTDTQYF

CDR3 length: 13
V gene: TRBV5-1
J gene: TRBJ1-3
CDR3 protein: CASRHRSGNTIYF

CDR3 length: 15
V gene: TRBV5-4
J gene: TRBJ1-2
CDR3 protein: CASSLGGTSHYGYTF

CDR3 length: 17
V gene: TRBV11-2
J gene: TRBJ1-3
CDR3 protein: CASSLRALAGAGNTIYF

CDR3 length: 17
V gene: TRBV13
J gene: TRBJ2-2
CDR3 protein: CASSLGRLAGRAGELFF

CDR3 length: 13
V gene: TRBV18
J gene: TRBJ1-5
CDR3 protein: CASSPESNQPQHF

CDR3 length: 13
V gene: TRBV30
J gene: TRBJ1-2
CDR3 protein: CAWSHRDNYGYTF

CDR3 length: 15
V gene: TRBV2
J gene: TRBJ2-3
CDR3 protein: CASRTGGGITDTQYF

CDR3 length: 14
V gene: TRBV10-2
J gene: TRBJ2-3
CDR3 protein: CASSVQGWTDTQYF

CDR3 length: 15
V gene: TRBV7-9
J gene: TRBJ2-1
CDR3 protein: CASSFDTSGRHEQFF

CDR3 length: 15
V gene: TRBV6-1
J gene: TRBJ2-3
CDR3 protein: CASSTLSGRLDTQYF

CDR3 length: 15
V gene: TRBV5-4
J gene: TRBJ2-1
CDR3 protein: CASSLGLAVQDGQFF

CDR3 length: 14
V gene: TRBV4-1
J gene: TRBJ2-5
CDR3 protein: CASSQDPGKETQYF

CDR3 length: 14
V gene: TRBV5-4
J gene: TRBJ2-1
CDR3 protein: CASSPTPSGNEQFF

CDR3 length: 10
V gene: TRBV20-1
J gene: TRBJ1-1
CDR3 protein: CSAREREAFF

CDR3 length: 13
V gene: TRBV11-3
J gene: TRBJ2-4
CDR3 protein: CASSPTSGGARYF

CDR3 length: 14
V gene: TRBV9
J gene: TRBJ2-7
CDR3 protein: CASSALLSSYEQYF

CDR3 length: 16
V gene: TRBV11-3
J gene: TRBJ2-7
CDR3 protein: CASSLDLVNSIYEQYF

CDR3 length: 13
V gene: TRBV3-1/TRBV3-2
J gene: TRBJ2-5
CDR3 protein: CASSPPRVKTQYF

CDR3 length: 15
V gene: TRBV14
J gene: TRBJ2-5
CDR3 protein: CASSSRDRIQETQYF

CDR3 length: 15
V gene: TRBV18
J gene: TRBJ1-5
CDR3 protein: CASSPSQDSNQPQHF

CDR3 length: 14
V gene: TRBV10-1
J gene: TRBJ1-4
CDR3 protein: CASSPGTKNEKLFF

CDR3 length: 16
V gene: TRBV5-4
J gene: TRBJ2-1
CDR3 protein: CASSLDVGGHNNEQFF

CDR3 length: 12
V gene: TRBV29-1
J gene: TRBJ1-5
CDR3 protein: CSGQGAGQPQHF

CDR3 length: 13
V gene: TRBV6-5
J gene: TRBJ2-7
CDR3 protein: CASSRDREAEQYF

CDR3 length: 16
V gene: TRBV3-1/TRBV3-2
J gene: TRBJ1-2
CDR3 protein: CASSQDWTGRFGGYTF

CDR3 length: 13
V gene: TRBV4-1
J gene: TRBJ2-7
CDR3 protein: CASSLGTGYEQYF

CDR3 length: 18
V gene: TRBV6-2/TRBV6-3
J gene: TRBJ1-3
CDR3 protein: CASSGLILDMSSGNTIYF

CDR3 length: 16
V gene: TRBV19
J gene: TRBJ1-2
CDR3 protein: CASRPRTERRIYGYTF

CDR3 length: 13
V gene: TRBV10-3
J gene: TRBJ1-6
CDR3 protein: CAIRTGGNSPLHF